These 24 T cell receptor beta chains were all obtained from the same sample, sequenced in a study of blood T cell repertoires in COVID-19. Clones were read by immunoSEQ multiplex PCR, and TCRdb kept only the in-frame ones, dropping some. The sample shows roughly 290,000 clones, about 90% of them seen only once. The sample comprised peripheral blood. Receptor source: a woman aged 45-65 years who had recovered from COVID-19.

The chain is built from TRBV5-1 and TRBJ1-1, with D maybe TRBD1 (5 bases). The CDR3 extends over 16 amino acids. The ends were cut back, 3 bases at V and 5 bases at J, with 20 bases in the middle. Germline CDR1 SGHRS, CDR2 YFSETQ. CDR3 coding DNA: TGCGCCAGCAGCTCGCTTCCGGGACTTTACGAAACTGAAGCTTTCTTT. It encodes CASSSLPGLYETEAFF.

The V and J genes are TRBV14 and TRBJ2-6; a possible D gene is TRBD1 (6 bases). CDR1 SGHDN and CDR2 FVKESK come from the germline V gene. V dropped 8 bases and J dropped 0 bases, with 20 bases sitting between them. This CDR3 is built from 18 residues. Here the CDR3 DNA reads TGTGCCAGCCGAGGGGGACGACCCGACAGCTCTGGGGCCAACGTCCTGACTTTC. This sequence encodes CASRGGRPDSSGANVLTF.

CDR3 bases: TGTGCCAGCAGCCGCCTCGGACGGGGAAGGAACACCGGGGAGCTGTTTTTT. Its protein product is CASSRLGRGRNTGELFF. V is TRBV28 and J is TRBJ2-2; tentatively, D is TRBD2 (5 bases). Deletions cut 6 bases from V and 1 base from J, with 18 bases between. This CDR3 contains 17 residues. CDR1 is MDHEN and CDR2 is SYDVKM in the germline V gene.

The rearrangement uses TRBV4-3 and TRBJ1-6; 8 nucleotides align to TRBD1. The germline V gene encodes CDR1 LGHNA and CDR2 YSLEER. The CDR3 sequence is 15 residues long. Trimming removed 0 bases from V and 10 bases from J; junction bases left unmatched: 5. CDR3 sequence: CASSQDGRTGSPLHF. The CDR3 DNA sequence: TGCGCCAGCAGCCAAGATGGCCGGACAGGGTCACCCCTCCACTTT.

The table lists this clone with many counts. The chain uses TRBV12-3 or TRBV12-4 and TRBJ1-4; TRBD1 matches at 7 bases. The CDR3 spans 13 residues. V shed 2 bases, J shed 8 bases, and the junction held 2 bases outside the gene matches. The CDR3 spells CASSLRGQEKLFF. CDR3 nucleotides: TGTGCCAGCAGTTTAAGGGGGCAGGAAAAACTGTTTTTT.

V usage is TRBV4-2 and J usage is TRBJ1-4, with unresolved D. Trimming removed 0 bases from V and 8 bases from J, with 13 bases in between. The CDR3 has 15 residues. Germline CDR1 and CDR2: LGHNA and YNFKEQ. CDR3 residues: CASSQDGRVYEKLFF. In nucleotides, the CDR3 is TGTGCCAGCAGCCAAGATGGTCGGGTTTACGAAAAACTGTTTTTT.

The V gene is TRBV5-4, the J gene TRBJ1-2; 9 nucleotides align to TRBD1. Germline CDR1 and CDR2: SGHNT and YYREEE (reference sequence). This CDR3 comprises 14 residues. J lost 5 bases, V lost 4 bases, and 6 bases had no gene match. The CDR3 loop reads CASSPRDRVYGYTF. The CDR3 DNA reads TGTGCCAGCAGCCCCCGGGACAGGGTTTATGGCTACACCTTC.

V gene TRBV18 combines with J gene TRBJ2-5; D might be TRBD2 (5 bases). This CDR3 region has 14 residues. V lost 0 bases, J lost 7 bases, and 12 bases lay in between. Germline V gene lookup returns CDR1 KGHSH and CDR2 LQKENI. CDR3 in amino acids: CASSPPEGSRTQYF. CDR3 coding DNA: TGTGCCAGCTCACCACCCGAGGGAAGTAGGACCCAGTACTTC.

This chain connects TRBV7-2 to TRBJ2-7, with D possibly TRBD2 on 6 matching bases. V was shortened by 1 base and J by 0 bases, with 13 bases between the two germline ends. CDR3 length: 16 amino acids. CDR1 is SGHTA, CDR2 FQGNSA, per germline. The CDR3 sequence is CASSLDAGLSSYEQYF. CDR3 sequence (DNA): TGTGCCAGCAGCTTAGATGCGGGGCTCAGCTCCTACGAGCAGTACTTC. The whole variable domain, remainder taken from reference TRBV7-2 and TRBJ2-7, is GAGVSQSPSNKVTEKGKDVELRCDPISGHTALYWYRQSLGQGLEFLIYFQGNSAPDKSGLPSDRFSAERTGGSVSTLTIQRTQQEDSAVYLCASSLDAGLSSYEQYFGPGTRLTVT.

The rearrangement links TRBV30 to TRBJ2-3; D remains unclear. The CDR3 covers 13 residues. Trimming cost V 1 base and J 4 bases, with 9 bases left between them. CDR1 is GTSNPN, CDR2 SVGIG, per germline (reference sequence). The CDR3 DNA reads TGTGCCTGGAGTGCGGGTTTAGCAGATACGCAGTATTTT. This gives the protein CAWSAGLADTQYF.

Regarding this clone: The sample carries other DNA sequences with the same CDR3. The chain recombines TRBV3-1 (or the pseudogene TRBV3-2) with TRBJ2-7; 10 nucleotides match TRBD1. From germline, CDR1 is LGHDT and CDR2 YNNKEL (reference sequence). The CDR3 is 14 amino acids. The junction had 0 bases not matched to a gene; V was cut back by 1 base and J by 3 bases. The CDR3 sequence is CASSQGTGGYEQYF. Written as DNA, the CDR3 is TGTGCCAGCAGCCAAGGGACAGGGGGCTACGAGCAGTACTTC.

There are a few counts of this clone. The chain couples TRBV15 to TRBJ1-1, with TRBD1 as a possible D gene (6 bases). This CDR3 contains 18 residues. Germline assignment: CDR1 LNHNV and CDR2 YYDKDF (reference sequence). Trimming removed 3 bases from V and 3 bases from J, with 23 bases in between. The CDR3 DNA reads TGTGCCACCAGCAGCGGATACGTTGGGGGGGCTGGGGACACTGAAGCTTTCTTT. Its protein is CATSSGYVGGAGDTEAFF.

This chain connects TRBV5-1 to TRBJ2-6; tentatively, D is TRBD1 (5 bases). The CDR3 is made up of 15 amino acids. V shed 5 bases and J shed 1 base, with 10 bases lying between them. In germline, CDR1 is SGHRS, CDR2 YFSETQ. CDR3 nucleotide sequence: TGCGCCAGCAGACAAGACAGTTCTGGGGCCAACGTCCTGACTTTC. Translation: CASRQDSSGANVLTF.

The chain carries TRBV4-3 and TRBJ2-7; 10 positions match TRBD1. The CDR3 consists of 14 residues. Looked up from germline, CDR1 is LGHNA and CDR2 is YSLEER. Trimming cost V 4 bases and J 3 bases; bases outside gene matches: 3. The DNA for the CDR3 is TGCGCCAGCAGCCCAGGACAGGGGGGCTACGAGCAGTACTTC. Protein: CASSPGQGGYEQYF.

This sequence joins TRBV5-6 and TRBJ1-6; D remains unclear. CDR1 is SGHDT, CDR2 YYEEEE, per germline. Trimming pared 4 bases from V and 6 bases from J, leaving 14 bases between. CDR3 length equals 15 residues. CDR3 amino acids: CASSATGSLNSPLHF. Written as DNA, the CDR3 is TGTGCCAGCAGCGCGACGGGGAGCCTTAATTCACCCCTCCACTTT.

The chain links TRBV7-2 to TRBJ2-3; 8 bases map to TRBD2. The CDR3 has 16 amino acids. The J segment lost 4 bases and the V segment lost 1 base, leaving 7 bases of the junction unmatched. Germline CDR1 reads SGHTA; CDR2 reads FQGNSA. CDR3 in amino acids: CASSLGVRGAADTQYF. CDR3 bases: TGTGCCAGCAGCTTAGGGGTGCGGGGGGCCGCAGATACGCAGTATTTT.

The gene calls are TRBV11-1 and TRBJ2-1; 15 bases line up with TRBD2. Unmatched junction bases numbered 4, after V lost 0 bases and J lost 10 bases. CDR3 length equals 16 residues. CDR1 and CDR2 from the germline V gene are SGHAT and FQDESV (reference sequence). For the CDR3, the DNA is TGTGCCAGCAGCTTAGCGGGACTAGCGGGAGGAAGAGAGCAGTTCTTC. Residues: CASSLAGLAGGREQFF.

The genes are TRBV6-2 or TRBV6-3 and TRBJ1-5; D is ambiguous. CDR3 length: 15 residues. Germline V CDR1 and CDR2: MNHEY, SVGEGT. Trimming took off 2 bases at V and 7 bases at J, with 15 bases between the two ends. The CDR3 bases are TGTGCCAGCAGTTACCCATGGGAGGGCTACCAGCCCCAGCATTTT. Its translation: CASSYPWEGYQPQHF.

This chain links TRBV19 with TRBJ1-2; D is perhaps TRBD1 (5 bases). Germline CDR1 reads LNHDA; CDR2 reads SQIVND (reference sequence). Between the trimmed V and J ends, which lost 5 bases and 8 bases, there was a span of 27 bases. The CDR3 contains 17 residues. CDR3 loop: CASSPPGGDRFRSGYTF. The CDR3 DNA reads TGTGCCAGTAGTCCCCCTGGGGGGGATCGGTTCCGATCCGGCTACACCTTC.

There are a few counts of this clone. The rearrangement joins TRBV5-1 to TRBJ2-7; 11 positions match TRBD2. The CDR3 runs to 15 residues. Germline CDR1 reads SGHRS; CDR2 reads YFSETQ. Trimming at V came to 0 bases and at J to 5 bases, leaving 4 bases not matched to a gene. This chain's CDR3 is CASSLVSGGADEQYF. For the CDR3, the DNA is TGCGCCAGCAGCTTGGTTAGCGGGGGGGCGGACGAGCAGTACTTC. The whole variable domain, filled in from reference TRBV5-1 and TRBJ2-7, reads KAGVTQTPRYLIKTRGQQVTLSCSPISGHRSVSWYQQTPGQGLQFLFEYFSETQRNKGNFPGRFSGRQFSNSRSEMNVSTLELGDSALYLCASSLVSGGADEQYFGPGTRLTVT.

The chain carries TRBV3-1 (or the pseudogene TRBV3-2) and TRBJ1-2; D is unclear. Germline-derived CDR1 and CDR2 are LGHDT and YNNKEL (reference sequence). CDR3 length: 14 amino acids. The V end lost 1 base, the J end lost 3 bases, and 9 bases lay between the germline ends. The CDR3 region has the DNA TGTGCCAGCAGCCAAGCCGGGATCTACTATGGCTACACCTTC. It codes for CASSQAGIYYGYTF.

The rearrangement uses TRBV28 and TRBJ1-1; D possibly corresponds to TRBD1 (5 bases). Germline V gives CDR1 MDHEN, CDR2 SYDVKM. The ends were cut back, 5 bases at V and 2 bases at J, with 15 bases in the middle. The CDR3 covers 15 residues. The CDR3 loop reads CASSPPQGDNTEAFF. The CDR3 DNA reads TGTGCCAGCAGTCCCCCCCAGGGTGACAACACTGAAGCTTTCTTT.

This clone was picked up a small number of times. V gene TRBV7-9 combines with J gene TRBJ2-1; the match to TRBD2 covers 14 bases. The germline V gene encodes CDR1 SEHNR and CDR2 FQNEAQ (reference sequence). The CDR3 is 14 residues long. J gave up 5 bases and V 6 bases, and 0 bases lay outside the gene matches. The CDR3, as DNA: TGTGCCAGCAGGACTAGCGGGGGGGACAATGAGCAGTTCTTC. Protein product: CASRTSGGDNEQFF.

The genes are TRBV20-1 and TRBJ2-4; D is uncertain. The CDR3 spans 11 residues. Trimming cost V 6 bases and J 5 bases, with 8 bases left between them. Germline-derived CDR1 and CDR2 are DFQATT and SNEGSKA (reference sequence). CDR3 protein: CSATPENIQYF. CDR3 bases: TGCAGTGCCACACCAGAAAACATTCAGTACTTC.